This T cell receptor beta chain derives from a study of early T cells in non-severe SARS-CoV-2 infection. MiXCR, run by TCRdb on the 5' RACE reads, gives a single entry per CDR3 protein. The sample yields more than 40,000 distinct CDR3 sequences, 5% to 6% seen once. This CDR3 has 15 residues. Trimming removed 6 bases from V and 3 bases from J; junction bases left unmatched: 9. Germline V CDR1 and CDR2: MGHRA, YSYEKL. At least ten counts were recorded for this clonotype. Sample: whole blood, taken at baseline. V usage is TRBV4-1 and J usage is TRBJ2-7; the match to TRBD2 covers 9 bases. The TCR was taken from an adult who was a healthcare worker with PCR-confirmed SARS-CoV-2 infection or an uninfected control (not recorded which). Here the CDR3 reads CASSQREETLYEQYF. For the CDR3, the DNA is TGCGCCAGCAGTCAGCGGGAGGAAACGCTCTACGAGCAGTACTTC.